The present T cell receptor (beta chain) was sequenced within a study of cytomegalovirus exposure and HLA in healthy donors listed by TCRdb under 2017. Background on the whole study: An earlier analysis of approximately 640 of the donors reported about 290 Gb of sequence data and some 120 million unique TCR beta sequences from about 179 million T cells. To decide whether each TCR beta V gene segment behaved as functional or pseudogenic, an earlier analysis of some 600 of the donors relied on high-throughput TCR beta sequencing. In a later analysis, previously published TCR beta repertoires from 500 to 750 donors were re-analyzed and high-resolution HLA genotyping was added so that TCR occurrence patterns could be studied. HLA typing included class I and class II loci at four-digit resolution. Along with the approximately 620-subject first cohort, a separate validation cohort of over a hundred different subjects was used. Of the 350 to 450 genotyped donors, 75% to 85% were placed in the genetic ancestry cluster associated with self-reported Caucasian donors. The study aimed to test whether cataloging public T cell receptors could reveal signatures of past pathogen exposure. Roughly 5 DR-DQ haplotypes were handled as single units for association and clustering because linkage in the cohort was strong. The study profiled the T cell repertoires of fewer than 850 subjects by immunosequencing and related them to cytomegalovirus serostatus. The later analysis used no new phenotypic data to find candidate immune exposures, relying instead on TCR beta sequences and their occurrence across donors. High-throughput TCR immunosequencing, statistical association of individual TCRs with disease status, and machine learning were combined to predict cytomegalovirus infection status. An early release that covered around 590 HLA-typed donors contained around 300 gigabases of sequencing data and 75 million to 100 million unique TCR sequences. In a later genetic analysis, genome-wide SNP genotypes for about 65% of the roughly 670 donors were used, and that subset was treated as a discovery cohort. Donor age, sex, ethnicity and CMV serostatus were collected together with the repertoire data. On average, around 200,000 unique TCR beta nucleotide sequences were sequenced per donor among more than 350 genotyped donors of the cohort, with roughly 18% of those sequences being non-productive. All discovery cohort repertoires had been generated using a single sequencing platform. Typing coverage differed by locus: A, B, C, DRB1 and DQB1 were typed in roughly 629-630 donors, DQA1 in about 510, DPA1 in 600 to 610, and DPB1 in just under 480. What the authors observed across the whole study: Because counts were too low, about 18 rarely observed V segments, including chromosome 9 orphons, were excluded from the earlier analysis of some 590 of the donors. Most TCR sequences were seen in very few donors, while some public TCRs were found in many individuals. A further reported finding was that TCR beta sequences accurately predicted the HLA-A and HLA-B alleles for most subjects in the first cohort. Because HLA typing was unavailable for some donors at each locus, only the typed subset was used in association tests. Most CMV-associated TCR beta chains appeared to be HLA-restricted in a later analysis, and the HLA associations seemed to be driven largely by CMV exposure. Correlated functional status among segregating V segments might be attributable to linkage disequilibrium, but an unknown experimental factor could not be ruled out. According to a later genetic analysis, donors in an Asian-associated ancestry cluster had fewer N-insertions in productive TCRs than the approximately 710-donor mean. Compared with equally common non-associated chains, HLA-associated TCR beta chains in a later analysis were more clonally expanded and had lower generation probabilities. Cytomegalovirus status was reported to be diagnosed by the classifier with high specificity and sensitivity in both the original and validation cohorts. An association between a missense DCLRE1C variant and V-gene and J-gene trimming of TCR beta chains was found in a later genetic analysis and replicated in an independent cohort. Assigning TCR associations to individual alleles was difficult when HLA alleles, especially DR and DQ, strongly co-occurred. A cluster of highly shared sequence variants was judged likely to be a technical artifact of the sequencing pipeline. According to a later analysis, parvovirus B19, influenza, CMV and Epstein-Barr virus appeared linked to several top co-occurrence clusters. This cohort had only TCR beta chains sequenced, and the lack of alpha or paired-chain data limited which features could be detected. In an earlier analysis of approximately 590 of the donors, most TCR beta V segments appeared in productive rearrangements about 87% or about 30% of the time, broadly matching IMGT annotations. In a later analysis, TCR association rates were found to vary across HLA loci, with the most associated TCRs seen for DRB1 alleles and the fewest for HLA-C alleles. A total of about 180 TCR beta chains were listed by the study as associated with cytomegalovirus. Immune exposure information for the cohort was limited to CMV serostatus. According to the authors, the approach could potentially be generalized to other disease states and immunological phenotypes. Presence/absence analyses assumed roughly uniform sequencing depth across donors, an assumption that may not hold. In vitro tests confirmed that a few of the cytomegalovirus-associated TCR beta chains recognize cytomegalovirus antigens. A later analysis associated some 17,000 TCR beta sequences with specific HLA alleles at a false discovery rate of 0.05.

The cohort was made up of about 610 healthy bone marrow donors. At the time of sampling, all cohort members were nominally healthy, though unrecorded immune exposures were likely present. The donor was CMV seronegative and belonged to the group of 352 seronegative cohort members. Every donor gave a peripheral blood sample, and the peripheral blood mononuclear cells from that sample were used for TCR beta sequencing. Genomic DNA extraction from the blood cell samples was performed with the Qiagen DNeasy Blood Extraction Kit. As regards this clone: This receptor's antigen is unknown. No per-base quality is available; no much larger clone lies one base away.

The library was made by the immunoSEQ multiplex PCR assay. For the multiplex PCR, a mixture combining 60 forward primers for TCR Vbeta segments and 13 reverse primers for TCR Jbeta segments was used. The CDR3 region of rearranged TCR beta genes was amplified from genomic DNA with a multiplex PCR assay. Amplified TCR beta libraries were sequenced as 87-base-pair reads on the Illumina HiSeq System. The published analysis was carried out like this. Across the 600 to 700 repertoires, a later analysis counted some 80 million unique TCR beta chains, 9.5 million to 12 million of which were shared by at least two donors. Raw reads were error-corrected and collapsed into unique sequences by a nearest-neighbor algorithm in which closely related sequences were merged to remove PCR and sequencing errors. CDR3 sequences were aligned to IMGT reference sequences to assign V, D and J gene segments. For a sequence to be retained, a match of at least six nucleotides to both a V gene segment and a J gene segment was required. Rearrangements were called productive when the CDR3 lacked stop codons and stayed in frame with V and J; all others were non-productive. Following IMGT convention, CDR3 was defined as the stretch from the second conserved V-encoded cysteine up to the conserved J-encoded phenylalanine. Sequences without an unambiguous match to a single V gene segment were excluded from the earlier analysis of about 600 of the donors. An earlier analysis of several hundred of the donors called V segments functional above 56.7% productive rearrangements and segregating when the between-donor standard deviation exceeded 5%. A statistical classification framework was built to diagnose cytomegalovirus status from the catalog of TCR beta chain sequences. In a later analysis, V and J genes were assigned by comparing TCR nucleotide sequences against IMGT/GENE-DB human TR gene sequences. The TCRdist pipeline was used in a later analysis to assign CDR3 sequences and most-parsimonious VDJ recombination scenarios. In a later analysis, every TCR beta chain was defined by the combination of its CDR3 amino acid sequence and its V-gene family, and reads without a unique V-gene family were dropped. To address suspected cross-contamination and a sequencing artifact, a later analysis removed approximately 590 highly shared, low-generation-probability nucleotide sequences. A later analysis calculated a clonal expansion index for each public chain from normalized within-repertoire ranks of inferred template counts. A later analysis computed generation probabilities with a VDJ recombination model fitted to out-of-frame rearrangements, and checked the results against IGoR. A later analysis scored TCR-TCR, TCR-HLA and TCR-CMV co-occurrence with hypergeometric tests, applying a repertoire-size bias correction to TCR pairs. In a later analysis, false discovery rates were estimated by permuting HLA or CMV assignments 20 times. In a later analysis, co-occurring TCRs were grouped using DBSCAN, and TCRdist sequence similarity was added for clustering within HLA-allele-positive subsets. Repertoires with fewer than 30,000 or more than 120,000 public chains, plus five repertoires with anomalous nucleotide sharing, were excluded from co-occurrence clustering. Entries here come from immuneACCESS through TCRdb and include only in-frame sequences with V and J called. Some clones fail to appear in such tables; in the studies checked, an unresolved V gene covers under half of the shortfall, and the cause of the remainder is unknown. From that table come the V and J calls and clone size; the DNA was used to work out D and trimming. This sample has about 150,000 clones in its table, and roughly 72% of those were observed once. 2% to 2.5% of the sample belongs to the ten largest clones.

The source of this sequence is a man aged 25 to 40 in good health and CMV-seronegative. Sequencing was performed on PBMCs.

The CDR3 sequence is CASSLERGSTDTQYF. The nucleotides are TGTGCCAGCAGCTTAGAGAGAGGAAGCACAGATACGCAGTATTTT. The V and J genes are TRBV11-2 and TRBJ2-3; the D gene remains uncertain. Cut back by 0 bases and 0 bases, the V and J ends lie 7 bases apart. The CDR3 goes from the cysteine to the phenylalanine over 15 residues. Only CDR3 DNA remains: 45 bases, in frame from the first base. Via the germline V gene, CDR1 is SGHAT and CDR2 FQNNGV.